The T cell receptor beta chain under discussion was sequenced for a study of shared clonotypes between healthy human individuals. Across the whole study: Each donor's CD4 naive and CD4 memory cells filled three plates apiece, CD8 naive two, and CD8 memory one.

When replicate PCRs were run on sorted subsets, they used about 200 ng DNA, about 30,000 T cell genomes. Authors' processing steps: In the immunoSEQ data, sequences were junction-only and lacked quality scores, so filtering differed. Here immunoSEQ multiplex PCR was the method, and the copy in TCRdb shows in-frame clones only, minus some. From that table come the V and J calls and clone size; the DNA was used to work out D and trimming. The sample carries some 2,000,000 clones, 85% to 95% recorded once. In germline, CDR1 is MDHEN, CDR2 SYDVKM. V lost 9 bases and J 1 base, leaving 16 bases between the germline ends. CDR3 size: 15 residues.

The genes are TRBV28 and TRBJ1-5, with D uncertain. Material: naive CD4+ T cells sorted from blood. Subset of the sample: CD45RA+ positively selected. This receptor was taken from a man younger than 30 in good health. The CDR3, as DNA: TGTGCCAGTAAAATCGGAGGTTCGAGCAATCAGCCCCAGCATTTT. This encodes CASKIGGSSNQPQHF.